The rows below give T cell receptor beta chains drawn from one sample of a study of cytomegalovirus exposure and HLA in healthy donors. Repertoires were generated with immunoSEQ multiplex PCR, while TCRdb's copy carries only in-frame clones and drops some. The sample lists fewer than 200,000 clones, roughly 67% occurring once. The sequenced sample consisted of PBMCs. The receptor source for this set is a young woman in good health and CMV-seropositive. CDR3s include the opening cysteine and the closing phenylalanine or tryptophan. D genes are given only for firm matches. The size of a clone is reported for some rows only, either as once, few or many, or as a class for expanded clones.

D gene: TRBD1; J gene: TRBJ2-7; V gene: TRBV5-1; clone size: -; CDR3 protein: CASSLPGQGALGEQYF; CDR3 DNA: TGCGCCAGCAGCTTACCGGGACAGGGGGCCCTAGGCGAGCAGTACTTC
D gene: TRBD1; J gene: TRBJ2-2; V gene: TRBV2; clone size: -; CDR3 protein: CASSRDRGRIAGELFF; CDR3 DNA: TGTGCCAGCAGTCGGGACAGGGGGCGGATTGCCGGGGAGCTGTTTTTT
D gene: -; J gene: TRBJ2-1; V gene: TRBV5-1; clone size: once; CDR3 protein: CASSSLATYNEQFF; CDR3 DNA: TGCGCCAGCAGCTCCTTAGCGACCTACAATGAGCAGTTCTTC
D gene: TRBD2; J gene: TRBJ2-1; V gene: TRBV11-3; clone size: -; CDR3 protein: CASSLGPTGGGWNEQFF; CDR3 DNA: TGTGCCAGCAGCTTAGGACCGACCGGCGGGGGGTGGAATGAGCAGTTCTTC
D gene: -; J gene: TRBJ1-1; V gene: TRBV29-1; clone size: -; CDR3 protein: CSVEKGLLMNTEAFF; CDR3 DNA: TGCAGCGTTGAAAAGGGACTGCTTATGAACACTGAAGCTTTCTTT
D gene: TRBD1; J gene: TRBJ2-3; V gene: TRBV6-4; clone size: few; CDR3 protein: CASSASTGPDTQYF; CDR3 DNA: TGTGCCAGCAGTGCCTCGACAGGGCCAGATACGCAGTATTTT
D gene: TRBD2; J gene: TRBJ2-1; V gene: TRBV19; clone size: few; CDR3 protein: CASSIIAGYNEQFF; CDR3 DNA: TGTGCCAGTAGTATAATAGCGGGCTACAATGAGCAGTTCTTC
D gene: TRBD1; J gene: TRBJ1-5; V gene: TRBV6-1; clone size: -; CDR3 protein: CASSDPGQGKGQPQHF; CDR3 DNA: TGTGCCAGCAGTGACCCGGGACAGGGTAAGGGTCAGCCCCAGCATTTT
D gene: TRBD2; J gene: TRBJ2-7; V gene: TRBV2; clone size: -; CDR3 protein: CASSGTSGDEQYF; CDR3 DNA: TGTGCCAGCAGTGGGACTAGCGGGGACGAGCAGTACTTC
D gene: TRBD1; J gene: TRBJ1-5; V gene: TRBV30; clone size: -; CDR3 protein: CAWSEGDRGLQPQHF; CDR3 DNA: TGTGCCTGGAGTGAAGGAGACAGGGGTCTTCAGCCCCAGCATTTT
D gene: -; J gene: TRBJ2-2; V gene: TRBV6-5; clone size: once; CDR3 protein: CASSPAVTGELFF; CDR3 DNA: TGTGCCAGCAGTCCTGCGGTTACCGGGGAGCTGTTTTTT
D gene: TRBD1; J gene: TRBJ2-6; V gene: TRBV7-6; clone size: few; CDR3 protein: CASSLGGTGGSGANVLTF; CDR3 DNA: TGTGCCAGCAGCTTAGGAGGGACAGGGGGAAGTGGGGCCAACGTCCTGACTTTC